This is a list of T cell receptor beta chains from one sample in a study of shared clonotypes between healthy human individuals. Method: immunoSEQ multiplex PCR; TCRdb's copy keeps in-frame clones and lacks some. The sample holds 550,000 to 700,000 clones, 60% to 75% seen once. Sequencing used memory CD4+ T cells sorted from blood. The receptors were sampled from a young woman in good health. Each CDR3 is given with its conserved first and last residue. Each record gives: clone size, J gene, D gene, V gene, CDR3 protein, CDR3 DNA. D genes are given only for firm matches. Clone size is not always given. Where it is, it says once, few, many or a class for expanded clones.

abundance: NA
j_gene: TRBJ2-4
d_gene: NA
v_gene: TRBV30
CDR3aa: CAWGAVAKNIQYF
CDR3nt: TGTGCCTGGGGGGCGGTGGCCAAAAACATTCAGTACTTC

abundance: NA
j_gene: TRBJ1-2
d_gene: NA
v_gene: TRBV19
CDR3aa: CASTKIWGSNYGYTF
CDR3nt: TGTGCCAGTACCAAGATTTGGGGTAGTAACTATGGCTACACCTTC

abundance: NA
j_gene: TRBJ2-1
d_gene: TRBD2
v_gene: TRBV11-3
CDR3aa: CASGTSGINEQFF
CDR3nt: TGTGCCAGCGGGACTAGCGGGATCAATGAGCAGTTCTTC

abundance: NA
j_gene: TRBJ1-5
d_gene: NA
v_gene: TRBV5-8
CDR3aa: CASSSQGGNNQPQHF
CDR3nt: TGTGCCAGCAGCTCGCAGGGAGGCAACAATCAGCCCCAGCATTTT

abundance: NA
j_gene: TRBJ2-5
d_gene: TRBD2
v_gene: TRBV15
CDR3aa: CATSREAGVETQYF
CDR3nt: TGTGCCACCAGCAGGGAAGCGGGAGTTGAGACCCAGTACTTC

abundance: few
j_gene: TRBJ2-4
d_gene: NA
v_gene: TRBV4-1
CDR3aa: CASSLRGTDLENIQYF
CDR3nt: TGCGCCAGCAGCCTCCGGGGGACAGACCTCGAAAACATTCAGTACTTC

abundance: NA
j_gene: TRBJ2-3
d_gene: NA
v_gene: TRBV13
CDR3aa: CASSLALVNTQYF
CDR3nt: TGTGCCAGCAGCTTAGCTCTCGTAAATACGCAGTATTTT

abundance: NA
j_gene: TRBJ1-4
d_gene: TRBD1
v_gene: TRBV27
CDR3aa: CASSSTGGREKLFF
CDR3nt: TGTGCCAGCAGTTCGACAGGGGGCAGGGAAAAACTGTTTTTT

abundance: NA
j_gene: TRBJ2-7
d_gene: NA
v_gene: TRBV21-1
CDR3aa: CASNREEYEQYF
CDR3nt: TGTGCCAGCAACAGGGAGGAATACGAGCAGTACTTC

abundance: few
j_gene: TRBJ2-2
d_gene: NA
v_gene: TRBV29-1
CDR3aa: CSARSLFANTGELFF
CDR3nt: TGCAGCGCCCGGTCCCTTTTCGCGAACACCGGGGAGCTGTTTTTT

abundance: NA
j_gene: TRBJ2-3
d_gene: NA
v_gene: TRBV5-1
CDR3aa: CASKGGVSTDTQYF
CDR3nt: TGCGCCAGCAAGGGAGGAGTGAGCACAGATACGCAGTATTTT